One and the same sample provided the 19 T cell receptor beta chains below, sequenced in a study of cytomegalovirus exposure and HLA in healthy donors. Primers included in the PCR were 60 Vbeta and 13 Jbeta primers. Libraries were prepared by immunoSEQ multiplex PCR; TCRdb keeps only in-frame clonotypes and omits some of them. The sample holds fewer than 150,000 clones; about four fifths are singletons and the top ten take 2% to 2.5%. Input material: PBMCs. Receptor source: a man aged 25 to 45 in good health and CMV-seronegative.

The chain couples TRBV11-2 to TRBJ1-1; TRBD1 might be the D (6 bases). V dropped 3 bases and J dropped 5 bases, with 16 bases sitting between them. In germline, CDR1 is SGHAT, CDR2 FQNNGV. The CDR3 spans 15 residues. DNA for the CDR3: TGTGCCAGCAGCTTGTCCTACCCAAGGGGGACTGAAGCTTTCTTT. Protein sequence: CASSLSYPRGTEAFF.

This clone was observed a few times. The J gene is TRBJ2-7, the V gene TRBV10-2; 15 bases map to TRBD2. CDR1 is WSHSY, CDR2 SAAADI, per germline. J gave up 4 bases and V 6 bases, and 7 bases lay outside the gene matches. This CDR3 comprises 16 residues. The CDR3 DNA reads as TGCGCCAGCAGCGAAGCCGGGACTAGCGGGAGGTACGAGCAGTACTTC. Protein: CASSEAGTSGRYEQYF.

V usage is TRBV10-1 and J usage is TRBJ2-3, with TRBD2 matching over 8 bases. The CDR3 loop spans 12 amino acids. Germline V gene data show CDR1 as WNHNN and CDR2 as SYGVQD (reference sequence). The ends lost 0 bases at V and 14 bases at J; junction bases unmatched: 4. The CDR3 region is CASSESERGLYF. The DNA of the CDR3 is TGCGCCAGCAGTGAGTCGGAGCGGGGGCTGTATTTT.

The V and J genes are TRBV27 and TRBJ2-1, with 12 bases lining up with TRBD2. Germline CDR1 is MNHEY and CDR2 is SMNVEV (reference sequence). V shed 8 bases and J 8 bases; nucleotides not matched to a gene: 10. This CDR3 has 15 residues. CDR3 sequence reads: CASGSSGRVSDEQFF. The CDR3 coding sequence is TGTGCCAGCGGATCTAGCGGGAGGGTTTCGGATGAGCAGTTCTTC.

V usage is TRBV11-3 and J usage is TRBJ2-1; D gene unclear. This CDR3 has 13 residues. The ends were cut back, 1 base at V and 5 bases at J, with 6 bases in the middle. Germline assignment: CDR1 SGHNT and CDR2 YENEEA. The CDR3 DNA reads TGTGCCAGCAGCTTAGGGCCAAACAATGAGCAGTTCTTC. It translates to CASSLGPNNEQFF.

This clone was observed a few times. The chain uses TRBV28 and TRBJ1-1; no reliable D call. Germline CDR1 reads MDHEN; CDR2 reads SYDVKM. The CDR3 is 13 residues long. V lost 6 bases to trimming and J lost 1 base, with 9 bases between them. The CDR3 DNA reads TGTGCCAGCAGCGAGGGAACGAACACTGAAGCTTTCTTT. Translation gives CASSEGTNTEAFF.

The V and J genes are TRBV10-1 and TRBJ2-5, with 9 bases matching TRBD1. Germline assignment: CDR1 WNHNN and CDR2 SYGVQD (reference sequence). CDR3 length: 13 residues. The ends lost 5 bases at V and 3 bases at J; junction bases unmatched: 1. CDR3 protein: CASSRTGEETQYF. The DNA for the CDR3 is TGCGCCAGCAGTCGGACAGGGGAAGAGACCCAGTACTTC.

The genes are TRBV7-6 and TRBJ2-5; D is perhaps TRBD2 (6 bases). V shed 2 bases and J shed 4 bases, with 20 bases lying between them. The CDR3 has 17 residues. Germline V gene lookup returns CDR1 SGHVS and CDR2 FNYEAQ. The chain's CDR3 is CASSLYGTPGERETQYF. The CDR3 DNA sequence: TGTGCCAGCAGCTTATATGGGACTCCTGGAGAAAGAGAGACCCAGTACTTC.

This clone was recorded only once. The gene calls are TRBV11-3 and TRBJ2-2, with 9 bases identical to TRBD2. The junction had 14 bases not matched to a gene; V was cut back by 4 bases and J by 5 bases. CDR1 SGHNT and CDR2 YENEEA come from the germline V gene. The CDR3 is 18 amino acids. The CDR3 DNA is TGTGCCAGCAGCTCCCGGCTAGTTAGCGGGAGCGGTACCGGGGAGCTGTTTTTT. Translating it yields CASSSRLVSGSGTGELFF.

The J gene is TRBJ1-2, the V gene TRBV28, with TRBD1 as a possible D gene (5 bases). The germline V gene encodes CDR1 MDHEN and CDR2 SYDVKM. The CDR3 contains 14 residues. Trimming shortened V by 7 bases and J by 6 bases, and 18 bases separated the two germline ends. CDR3 in amino acids: CASTQSTAQHGYTF. DNA of the CDR3: TGTGCCAGCACCCAATCGACAGCTCAACATGGCTACACCTTC.

This clone is a singleton in its sample. The chain recombines TRBV5-1 with TRBJ1-5; 9 positions agree with TRBD1. This CDR3 comprises 15 residues. Germline V gives CDR1 SGHRS, CDR2 YFSETQ. Trimming took 2 bases from V and 5 from J; bases not matched to a gene: 5. The CDR3 DNA follows: TGCGCCAGCAGCTTCGGGACAGGGCACGATCAGCCCCAGCATTTT. Its translation is CASSFGTGHDQPQHF.

This chain uses TRBV30 with TRBJ1-1; TRBD1 aligns across 7 bases. Germline V gene sequence: CDR1 GTSNPN, CDR2 SVGIG (reference sequence). The CDR3 runs to 14 residues. The ends lost 2 bases at V and 3 bases at J; junction bases unmatched: 6. CDR3 coding DNA: TGTGCCTGGAGTAGCAACAGGGGAGACACTGAAGCTTTCTTT. This translates into CAWSSNRGDTEAFF.

The rearrangement joins TRBV2 to TRBJ2-3; D unclear. Germline assignment: CDR1 SNHLY and CDR2 FYNNEI. Trimming shortened V by 6 bases and J by 3 bases, and 7 bases separated the two germline ends. The CDR3 is 12 amino acids. The CDR3 region is CASRTRTDTQYF. The CDR3 DNA sequence: TGTGCCAGCAGGACAAGAACAGATACGCAGTATTTT.

The chain is built from TRBV29-1 and TRBJ2-7; D may be TRBD1 (6 bases). With 2 bases removed from V and 2 bases from J, the gap between germline ends came to 13 bases. The CDR3 is made up of 14 amino acids. Looked up from germline, CDR1 is SQVTM and CDR2 is ANQGSEA. The CDR3 loop reads CSVEFQGSTYEQYF. The CDR3 nucleotides are TGCAGCGTTGAATTTCAGGGGTCCACCTACGAGCAGTACTTC.

This rearrangement joins TRBV6-6 to TRBJ2-7; tentatively, D is TRBD1 (5 bases). Germline CDR1 MNHNY, CDR2 SVGAGI (reference sequence). CDR3 length: 14 amino acids. Trimming shortened V by 2 bases and J by 0 bases, and 8 bases separated the two germline ends. The CDR3 sequence is CASSYLDSSYEQYF. In DNA, the CDR3 is TGTGCCAGCAGTTACCTTGACAGCTCCTACGAGCAGTACTTC.

The chain combines TRBV28 with TRBJ1-1, with D uncertain. Germline V gives CDR1 MDHEN, CDR2 SYDVKM. The CDR3 contains 14 residues. V shed 2 bases and J shed 1 base, with 8 bases lying between them. The CDR3 DNA sequence: TGTGCCAGCAGTTTAGCGAATAAGAACACTGAAGCTTTCTTT. Protein sequence: CASSLANKNTEAFF.

V usage is TRBV5-1 and J usage is TRBJ1-1; tentative D call: TRBD1 (5 bases). The CDR3 contains 14 residues. V was shortened by 0 bases and J by 4 bases, with 10 bases between the two germline ends. Germline V gene data show CDR1 as SGHRS and CDR2 as YFSETQ. The CDR3 sequence: CASSLDRLTTEAFF. In nucleotides, the CDR3 is TGCGCCAGCAGCTTGGACAGGCTCACCACTGAAGCTTTCTTT.

The V gene is TRBV7-9, the J gene TRBJ1-1; D not resolved. In germline, CDR1 is SEHNR, CDR2 FQNEAQ (reference sequence). The V and J ends lost 5 bases and 0 bases respectively, with 7 bases between them. CDR3 size: 13 residues. CDR3 amino acids: CASSPYLNTEAFF. The DNA of the CDR3 is TGTGCCAGCAGCCCATACTTGAACACTGAAGCTTTCTTT. The full variable domain, with the rest looked up from reference TRBV7-9 and TRBJ1-1, is DTGVSQNPRHKITKRGQNVTFRCDPISEHNRLYWYRQTLGQGPEFLTYFQNEAQLEKSRLLSDRFSAERPKGSFSTLEIQRTEQGDSAMYLCASSPYLNTEAFFGQGTRLTVV.

This clone showed up just a few times. The rearrangement uses TRBV5-1 and TRBJ1-4, with a weak D call TRBD1 (5 bases). The ends were cut back, 1 base at V and 5 bases at J, with 12 bases in the middle. Per the germline V gene, CDR1 is SGHRS and CDR2 is YFSETQ. The CDR3 contains 15 residues. CDR3 coding DNA: TGCGCCAGCAGCTTGCAGGGTCAGGGAAATGAAAAACTGTTTTTT. It codes for CASSLQGQGNEKLFF.